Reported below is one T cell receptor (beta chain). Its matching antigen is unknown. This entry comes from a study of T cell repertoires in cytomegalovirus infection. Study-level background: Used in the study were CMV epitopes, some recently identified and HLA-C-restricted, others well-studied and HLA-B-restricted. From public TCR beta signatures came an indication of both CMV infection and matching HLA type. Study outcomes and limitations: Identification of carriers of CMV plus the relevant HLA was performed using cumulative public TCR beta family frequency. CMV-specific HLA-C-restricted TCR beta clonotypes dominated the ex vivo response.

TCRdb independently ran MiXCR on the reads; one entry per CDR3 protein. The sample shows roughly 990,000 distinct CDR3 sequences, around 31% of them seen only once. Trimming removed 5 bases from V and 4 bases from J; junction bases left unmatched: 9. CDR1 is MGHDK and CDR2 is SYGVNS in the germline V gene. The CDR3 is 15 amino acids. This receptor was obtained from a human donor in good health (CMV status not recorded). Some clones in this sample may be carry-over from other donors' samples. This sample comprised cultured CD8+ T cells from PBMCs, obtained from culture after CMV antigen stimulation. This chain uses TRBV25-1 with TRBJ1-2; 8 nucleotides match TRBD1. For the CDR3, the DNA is TGTGCCAGCAGTCCTGAATACAGGGGGATCTATGGCTACACCTTC. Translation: CASSPEYRGIYGYTF.